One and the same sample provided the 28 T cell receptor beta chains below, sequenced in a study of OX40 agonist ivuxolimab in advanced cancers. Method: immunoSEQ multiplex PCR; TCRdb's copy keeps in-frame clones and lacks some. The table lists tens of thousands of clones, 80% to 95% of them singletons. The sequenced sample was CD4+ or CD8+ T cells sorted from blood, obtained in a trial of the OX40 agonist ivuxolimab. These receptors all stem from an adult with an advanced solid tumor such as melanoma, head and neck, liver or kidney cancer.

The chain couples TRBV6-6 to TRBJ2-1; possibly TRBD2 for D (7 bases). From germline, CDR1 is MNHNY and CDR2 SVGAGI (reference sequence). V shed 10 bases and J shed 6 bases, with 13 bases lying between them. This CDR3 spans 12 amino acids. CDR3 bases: TGTGCCACCAAGGGGGGGGGCAATGAGCAGTTCTTC. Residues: CATKGGGNEQFF.

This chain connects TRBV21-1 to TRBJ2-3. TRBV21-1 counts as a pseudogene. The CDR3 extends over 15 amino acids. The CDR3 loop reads CASSTGRLHTDTQYF. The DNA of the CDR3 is TGTGCCAGCAGCACCGGACGGTTACACACAGATACGCAGTATTTT.

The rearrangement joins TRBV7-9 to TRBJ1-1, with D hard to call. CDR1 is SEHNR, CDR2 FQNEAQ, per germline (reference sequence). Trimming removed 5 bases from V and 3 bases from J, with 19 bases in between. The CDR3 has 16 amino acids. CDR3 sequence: CASSTRHGFGDTEAFF. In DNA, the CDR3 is TGTGCCAGCAGCACTAGACACGGTTTCGGGGACACTGAAGCTTTCTTT. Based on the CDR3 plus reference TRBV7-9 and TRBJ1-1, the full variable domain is DTGVSQNPRHKITKRGQNVTFRCDPISEHNRLYWYRQTLGQGPEFLTYFQNEAQLEKSRLLSDRFSAERPKGSFSTLEIQRTEQGDSAMYLCASSTRHGFGDTEAFFGQGTRLTVV.

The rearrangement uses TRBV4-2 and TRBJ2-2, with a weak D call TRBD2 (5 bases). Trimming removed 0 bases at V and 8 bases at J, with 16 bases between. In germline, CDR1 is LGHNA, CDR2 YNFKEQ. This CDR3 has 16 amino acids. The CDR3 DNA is TGTGCCAGCAGCCAAGATAAGGACTCCTTCAAGGGGGAGCTGTTTTTT. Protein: CASSQDKDSFKGELFF.

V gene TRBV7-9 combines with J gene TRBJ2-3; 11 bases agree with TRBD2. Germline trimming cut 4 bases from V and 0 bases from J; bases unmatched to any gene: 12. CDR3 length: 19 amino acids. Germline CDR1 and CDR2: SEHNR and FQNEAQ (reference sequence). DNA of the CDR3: TGTGCCAGCAGCTCAGGAGGACTAGCGGGCCGCTATAGCACAGATACGCAGTATTTT. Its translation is CASSSGGLAGRYSTDTQYF.

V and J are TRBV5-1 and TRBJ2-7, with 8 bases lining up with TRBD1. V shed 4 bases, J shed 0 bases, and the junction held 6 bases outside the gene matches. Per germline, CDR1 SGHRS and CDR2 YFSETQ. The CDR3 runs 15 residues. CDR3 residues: CASSGGTGISYEQYF. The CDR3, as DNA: TGCGCCAGCAGCGGGGGGACAGGAATCTCCTACGAGCAGTACTTC. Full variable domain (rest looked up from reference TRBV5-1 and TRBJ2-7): KAGVTQTPRYLIKTRGQQVTLSCSPISGHRSVSWYQQTPGQGLQFLFEYFSETQRNKGNFPGRFSGRQFSNSRSEMNVSTLELGDSALYLCASSGGTGISYEQYFGPGTRLTVT.

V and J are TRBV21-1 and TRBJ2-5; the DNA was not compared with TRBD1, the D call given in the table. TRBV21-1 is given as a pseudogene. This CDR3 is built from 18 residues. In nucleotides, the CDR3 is TGTGCCAGCCCCAAAGTAGGTAGGGGGCCCAAGTACCAAGAGACCCAGTACTTC. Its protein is CASPKVGRGPKYQETQYF.

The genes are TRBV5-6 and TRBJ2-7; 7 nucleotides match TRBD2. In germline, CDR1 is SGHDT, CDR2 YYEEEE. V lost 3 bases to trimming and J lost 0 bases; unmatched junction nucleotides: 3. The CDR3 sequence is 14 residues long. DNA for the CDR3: TGTGCCAGCAGCTGGGGAGGGAGCTCCTACGAGCAGTACTTC. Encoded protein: CASSWGGSSYEQYF.

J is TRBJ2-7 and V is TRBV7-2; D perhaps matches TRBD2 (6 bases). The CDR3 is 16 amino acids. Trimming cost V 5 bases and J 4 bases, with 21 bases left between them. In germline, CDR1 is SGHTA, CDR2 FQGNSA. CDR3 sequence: CASSPPGGVGSYEQYF. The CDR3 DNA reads TGTGCCAGCAGCCCACCCGGTGGGGTCGGGAGTTACGAGCAGTACTTC.

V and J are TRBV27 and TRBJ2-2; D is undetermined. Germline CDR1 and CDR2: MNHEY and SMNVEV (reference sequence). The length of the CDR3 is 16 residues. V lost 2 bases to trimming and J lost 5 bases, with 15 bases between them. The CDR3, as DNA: TGTGCCAGCAGTTTAGTTGGTGGCATATCTACCGGGGAGCTGTTTTTT. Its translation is CASSLVGGISTGELFF.

This CDR3 reads CASSSTGSQETQYF. The CDR3 region has the DNA TGTGCCAGCAGTTCGACAGGGTCCCAAGAGACCCAGTACTTC. V and J are TRBV28 and TRBJ2-5; 7 bases are shared with TRBD1. The germline V gene encodes CDR1 MDHEN and CDR2 SYDVKM. The length of the CDR3 is 14 residues. V lost 4 bases, J lost 1 base, and 3 bases stayed unmatched.

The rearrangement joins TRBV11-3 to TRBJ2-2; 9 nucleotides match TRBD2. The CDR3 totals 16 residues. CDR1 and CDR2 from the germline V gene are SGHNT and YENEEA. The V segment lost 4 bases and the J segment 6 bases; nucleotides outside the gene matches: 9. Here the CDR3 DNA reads TGTGCCAGCAGCTCATATAGCGGGGGTAGGGCCGGGGAGCTGTTTTTT. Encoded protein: CASSSYSGGRAGELFF.

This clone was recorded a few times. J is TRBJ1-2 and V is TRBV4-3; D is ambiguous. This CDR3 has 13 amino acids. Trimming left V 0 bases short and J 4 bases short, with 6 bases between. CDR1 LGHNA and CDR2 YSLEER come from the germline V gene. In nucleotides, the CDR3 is TGCGCCAGCAGCCAAGATGGGGTCTATGGCTACACCTTC. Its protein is CASSQDGVYGYTF.

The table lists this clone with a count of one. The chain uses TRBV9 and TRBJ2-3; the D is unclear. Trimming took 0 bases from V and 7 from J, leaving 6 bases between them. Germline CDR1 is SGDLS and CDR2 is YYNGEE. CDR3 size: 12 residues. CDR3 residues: CASSVEENTQYF. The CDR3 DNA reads TGTGCCAGCAGCGTAGAGGAGAATACGCAGTATTTT.

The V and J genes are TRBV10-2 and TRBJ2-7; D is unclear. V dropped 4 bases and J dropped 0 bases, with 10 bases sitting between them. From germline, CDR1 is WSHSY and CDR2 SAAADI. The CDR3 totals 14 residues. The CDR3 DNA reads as TGCGCCAGCAGTGGGGCAGGTAGCTCCTACGAGCAGTACTTC. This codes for CASSGAGSSYEQYF.

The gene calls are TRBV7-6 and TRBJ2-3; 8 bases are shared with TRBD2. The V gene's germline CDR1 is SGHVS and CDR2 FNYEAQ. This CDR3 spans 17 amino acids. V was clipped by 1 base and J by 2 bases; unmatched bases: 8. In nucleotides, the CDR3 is TGTGCCAGCAGCTTAGTTAAGGCTAGCGGGTTCACAGATACGCAGTATTTT. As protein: CASSLVKASGFTDTQYF.

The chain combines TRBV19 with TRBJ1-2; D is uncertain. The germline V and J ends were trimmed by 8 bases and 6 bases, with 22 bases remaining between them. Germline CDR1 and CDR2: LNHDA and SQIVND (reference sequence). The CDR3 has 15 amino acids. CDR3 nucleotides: TGTGCCAGTGTAGAGACTGAAACCAATTCTGATGGCTACACCTTC. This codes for CASVETETNSDGYTF.

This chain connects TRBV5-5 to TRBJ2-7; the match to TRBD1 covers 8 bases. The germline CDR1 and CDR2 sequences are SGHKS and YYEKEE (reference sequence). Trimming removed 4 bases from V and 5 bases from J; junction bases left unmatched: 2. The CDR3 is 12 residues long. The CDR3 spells CASSTTGDEQYF. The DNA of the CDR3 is TGTGCCAGCAGCACGACAGGGGACGAGCAGTACTTC.

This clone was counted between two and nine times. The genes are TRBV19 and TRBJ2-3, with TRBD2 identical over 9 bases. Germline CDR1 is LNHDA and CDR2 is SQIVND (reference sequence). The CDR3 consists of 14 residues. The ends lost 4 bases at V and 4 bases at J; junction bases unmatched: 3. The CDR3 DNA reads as TGTGCCAGTAGTAGGCTAGCGGGATCAGATACGCAGTATTTT. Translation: CASSRLAGSDTQYF.

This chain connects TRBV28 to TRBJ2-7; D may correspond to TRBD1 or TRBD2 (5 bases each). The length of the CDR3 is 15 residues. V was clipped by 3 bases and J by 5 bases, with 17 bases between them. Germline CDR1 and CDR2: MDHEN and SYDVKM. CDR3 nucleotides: TGTGCCAGCAGTTTTAGGGGCCGGACGGGACACGAGCAGTACTTC. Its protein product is CASSFRGRTGHEQYF.

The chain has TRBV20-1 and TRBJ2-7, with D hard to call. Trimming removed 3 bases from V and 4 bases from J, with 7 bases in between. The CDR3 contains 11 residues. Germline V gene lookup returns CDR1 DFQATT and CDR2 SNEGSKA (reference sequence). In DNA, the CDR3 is TGCAGTGCTAGTATCGTGTACGAGCAGTACTTC. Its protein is CSASIVYEQYF.

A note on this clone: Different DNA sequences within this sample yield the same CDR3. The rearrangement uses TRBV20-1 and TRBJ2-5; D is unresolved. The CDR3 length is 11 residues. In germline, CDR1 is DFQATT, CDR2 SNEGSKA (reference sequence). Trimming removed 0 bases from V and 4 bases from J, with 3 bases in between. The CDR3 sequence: CSAREGETQYF. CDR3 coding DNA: TGCAGTGCTAGAGAAGGAGAGACCCAGTACTTC.

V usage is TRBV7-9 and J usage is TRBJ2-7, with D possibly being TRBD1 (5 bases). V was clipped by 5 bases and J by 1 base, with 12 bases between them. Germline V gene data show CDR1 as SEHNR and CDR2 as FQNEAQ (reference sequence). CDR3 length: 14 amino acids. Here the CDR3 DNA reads TGTGCCAGCAGCCCGCGGAAGGGGTCCTACGAGCAGTACTTC. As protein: CASSPRKGSYEQYF.

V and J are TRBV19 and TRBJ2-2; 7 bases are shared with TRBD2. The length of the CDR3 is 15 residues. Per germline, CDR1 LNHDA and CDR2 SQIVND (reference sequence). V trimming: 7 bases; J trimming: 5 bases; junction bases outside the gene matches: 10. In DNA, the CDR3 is TGTGCCAGTACCCAGCGGGGCAATCGGACCGGGGAGCTGTTTTTT. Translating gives CASTQRGNRTGELFF.

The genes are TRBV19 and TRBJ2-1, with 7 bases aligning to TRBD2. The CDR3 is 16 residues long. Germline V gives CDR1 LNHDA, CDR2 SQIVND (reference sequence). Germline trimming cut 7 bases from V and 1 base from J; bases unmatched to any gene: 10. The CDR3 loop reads CASTPSGYSSYNEQFF. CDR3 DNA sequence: TGTGCCAGTACGCCTAGCGGTTATAGTTCCTACAATGAGCAGTTCTTC.

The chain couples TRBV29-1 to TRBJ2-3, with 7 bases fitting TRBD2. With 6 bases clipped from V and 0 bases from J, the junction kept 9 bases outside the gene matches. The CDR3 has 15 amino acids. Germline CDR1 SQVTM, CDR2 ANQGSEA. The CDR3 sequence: CSVVGVSGSTDTQYF. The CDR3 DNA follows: TGCAGCGTAGTGGGGGTTAGCGGGAGCACAGATACGCAGTATTTT.

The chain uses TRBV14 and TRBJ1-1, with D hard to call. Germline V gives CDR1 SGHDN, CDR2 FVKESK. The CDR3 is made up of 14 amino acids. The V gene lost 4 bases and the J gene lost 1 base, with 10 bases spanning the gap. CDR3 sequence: CASSPFPGNTEAFF. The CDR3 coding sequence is TGTGCCAGCAGCCCTTTTCCAGGGAACACTGAAGCTTTCTTT.

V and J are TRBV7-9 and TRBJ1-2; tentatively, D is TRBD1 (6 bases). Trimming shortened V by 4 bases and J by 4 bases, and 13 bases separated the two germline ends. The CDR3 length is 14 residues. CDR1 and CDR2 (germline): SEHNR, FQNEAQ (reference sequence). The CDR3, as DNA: TGTGCCAGCAGCTCGGGGGCCGCTGGCTATGGCTACACCTTC. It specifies CASSSGAAGYGYTF.